A single sample is the source of the 5 T cell receptor beta chains below, sequenced in a study of radiotherapy plus CTLA-4 blockade in lung cancer. The data were produced by immunoSEQ multiplex PCR, yet TCRdb's version contains in-frame clones alone and is incomplete. The sample lists tens of thousands of clones; 70% to 85% were seen once. The material sequenced was peripheral blood, taken from a patient treated with radiotherapy plus ipilimumab. The source is a human donor with non-small cell lung cancer who had stable disease on radiotherapy plus ipilimumab.

The chain recombines TRBV10-3 with TRBJ1-4; weak D call: TRBD1 (5 bases). The CDR3 totals 13 residues. V gave up 6 bases and J gave up 8 bases, with 13 bases separating them. Per the germline V gene, CDR1 is ENHRY and CDR2 is SYGVKD. CDR3 coding DNA: TGTGCCATCAGCGGGCGCGGGGGAGAAAAACTGTTTTTT. Amino acid sequence: CAISGRGGEKLFF.

The chain employs TRBV7-8 and TRBJ2-7; D perhaps matches TRBD1 (7 bases). CDR3 length: 19 amino acids. Germline CDR1 is SGHVS and CDR2 is FQNEAQ. Trimming took 5 bases from V and 3 from J, leaving 29 bases between them. The CDR3 loop reads CASSPLEGAAAGGFYEQYF. The CDR3 coding sequence is TGTGCCAGCAGCCCCCTGGAGGGGGCCGCAGCAGGGGGATTCTACGAGCAGTACTTC.

The chain joins TRBV25-1 to TRBJ2-3; D is undetermined. Germline V gene data show CDR1 as MGHDK and CDR2 as SYGVNS. The CDR3 consists of 14 residues. With 7 bases removed from V and 2 bases from J, the gap between germline ends came to 13 bases. The CDR3 coding sequence is TGTGCCAGCACCCCCCGGCTATTCACAGATACGCAGTATTTT. It translates to CASTPRLFTDTQYF.

The chain uses TRBV28 and TRBJ1-2, with 7 bases that match TRBD1. CDR1 is MDHEN and CDR2 is SYDVKM in the germline V gene. The CDR3 consists of 15 residues. The ends lost 7 bases at V and 3 bases at J; junction bases unmatched: 11. The DNA of the CDR3 is TGTGCCAGCACCCTGGGACAGCCGGTAGACTATGGCTACACCTTC. Amino acids: CASTLGQPVDYGYTF.

V is TRBV2 and J is TRBJ1-5; maybe TRBD1 (6 bases). There are 13 residues in the CDR3. CDR1 is SNHLY, CDR2 FYNNEI, per germline. Trimming cost V 3 bases and J 8 bases, with 11 bases left between them. The CDR3: CASSEGGLKPQHF. The CDR3 DNA reads as TGTGCCAGCAGTGAGGGGGGCCTCAAGCCCCAGCATTTT.